The present T cell receptor beta chain was sequenced within a study of cytomegalovirus exposure and HLA in healthy donors. Regarding the study as a whole: Cytomegalovirus association was assigned to 150 to 200 TCR beta chains. Later, TCR association rates were found to vary by HLA locus, highest for DRB1 and lowest for HLA-C.

This clone appeared a few times. No antigen is known for it. This CDR3 is built from 13 residues. Trimming took 7 bases from V and 7 from J; bases not matched to a gene: 8. Germline assignment: CDR1 ENHRY and CDR2 SYGVKD. Primers included in the PCR were 60 Vbeta and 13 Jbeta primers. Generated by immunoSEQ multiplex PCR, the TCRdb table keeps only in-frame clones and is missing some. This sample has 150,000 or so clones, with over 60% found just once. The V gene is TRBV10-3, the J gene TRBJ1-1; TRBD1 aligns across 8 bases. The clonotype was recovered from a woman aged 30 to 39 in good health and CMV-seronegative. The sequenced sample consisted of PBMCs. CDR3 in amino acids: CAITPGQGGEAFF. The CDR3 DNA reads TGTGCCATCACCCCCGGACAGGGAGGTGAAGCTTTCTTT.